These T cell receptor beta chains were read from a single sample in a study of blood T cell repertoires in COVID-19. Profiling relied on immunoSEQ multiplex PCR, and the TCRdb table lists in-frame clones only, not all of them. The data hold approximately 70,000 clones, with under 95% observed a single time. Sequenced sample: peripheral blood. The receptors originated from a human donor in a cohort sampled during active COVID-19. Each CDR3 is given with its conserved first and last residue. Each record gives: CDR3 DNA, CDR3 protein, J gene, V gene, D gene, clone size. The D gene is left open where the match is weak. Size tells how often a clone was seen (once, few, many) or the class of an expanded clone, and some rows leave it out.

CDR3 DNA: TGTGCCAGCGGGTGGACAGCCGCCCATGGCTACACCTTC
CDR3 protein: CASGWTAAHGYTF
J gene: TRBJ1-2
V gene: TRBV2
D gene: .
clone size: few

CDR3 DNA: TGCGCCAGCAGCCTTTTCACAGCGAACACTGAAGCTTTCTTT
CDR3 protein: CASSLFTANTEAFF
J gene: TRBJ1-1
V gene: TRBV4-1
D gene: .
clone size: .

CDR3 DNA: TGTGCCAGCAGTGGACAGGGGGTTAACTATGGCTACACCTTC
CDR3 protein: CASSGQGVNYGYTF
J gene: TRBJ1-2
V gene: TRBV2
D gene: TRBD1
clone size: .

CDR3 DNA: TGTGCCACCAGTGATCCCGACAGGGCGATGGGCGAGCAGTACTTC
CDR3 protein: CATSDPDRAMGEQYF
J gene: TRBJ2-7
V gene: TRBV24-1
D gene: TRBD1
clone size: .

CDR3 DNA: TGTGCCAGCAGCGCAGGGCGGGGCTACGAGCAGTACTTC
CDR3 protein: CASSAGRGYEQYF
J gene: TRBJ2-7
V gene: TRBV5-4
D gene: .
clone size: .

CDR3 DNA: TGTGCCAGCCGAGGACAGGGAGGCTACGAGCAGTACTTC
CDR3 protein: CASRGQGGYEQYF
J gene: TRBJ2-7
V gene: TRBV4-2
D gene: TRBD1
clone size: .

CDR3 DNA: TGTGCCAGCAGCGGCCGGGCAGGGAACGACCATGGCTACACCTTC
CDR3 protein: CASSGRAGNDHGYTF
J gene: TRBJ1-2
V gene: TRBV5-6
D gene: .
clone size: .

CDR3 DNA: TGTGCCAGCAGCCCCTGGACAGGGAATACGGAAAAACTGTTTTTT
CDR3 protein: CASSPWTGNTEKLFF
J gene: TRBJ1-4
V gene: TRBV7-2
D gene: TRBD1
clone size: .

CDR3 DNA: TGTGCCATCAGTGCAGGGGGCACTGAAGCTTTCTTT
CDR3 protein: CAISAGGTEAFF
J gene: TRBJ1-1
V gene: TRBV10-3
D gene: TRBD1
clone size: .

CDR3 DNA: TGTGCCAGCAGCCAAGAAAAACCAGGACTAGCGGGGGCAAGCTCCTACAATGAGCAGTTCTTC
CDR3 protein: CASSQEKPGLAGASSYNEQFF
J gene: TRBJ2-1
V gene: TRBV4-2
D gene: TRBD2
clone size: .

CDR3 DNA: TGTGCCACCAGGGACACGCTTAACACTGAAGCTTTCTTT
CDR3 protein: CATRDTLNTEAFF
J gene: TRBJ1-1
V gene: TRBV24-1
D gene: .
clone size: .